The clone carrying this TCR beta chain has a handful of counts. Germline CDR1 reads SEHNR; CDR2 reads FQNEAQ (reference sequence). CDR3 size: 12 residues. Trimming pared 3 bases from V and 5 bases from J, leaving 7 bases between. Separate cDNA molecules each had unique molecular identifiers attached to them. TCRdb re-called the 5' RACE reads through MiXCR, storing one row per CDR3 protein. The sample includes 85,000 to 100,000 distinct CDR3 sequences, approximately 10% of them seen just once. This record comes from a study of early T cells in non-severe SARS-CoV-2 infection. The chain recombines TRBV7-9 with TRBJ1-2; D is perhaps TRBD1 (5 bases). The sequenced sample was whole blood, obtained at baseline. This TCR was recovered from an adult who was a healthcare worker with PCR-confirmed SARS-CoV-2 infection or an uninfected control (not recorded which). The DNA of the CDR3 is TGTGCCAGCAGCTTGGCAGGGTATGGCTACACCTTC. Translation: CASSLAGYGYTF.